The following is a T cell receptor beta chain sequence with its context. This clone appeared a few times. Its antigen is unknown. No qualities accompany the bases; no much larger clone lies one base away. Receptors were amplified or captured by the immunoSEQ multiplex PCR assay. For the multiplex PCR, a mixture combining 60 forward primers for TCR Vbeta segments and 13 reverse primers for TCR Jbeta segments was used. The CDR3 region of rearranged TCR beta genes was amplified from genomic DNA by a multiplex PCR assay. On the Illumina HiSeq System, the amplified TCR beta libraries were sequenced as 87-base-pair reads. The original pipeline was this. Across the roughly 640 repertoires, a later analysis counted 80 million or so unique TCR beta chains, 8.5 million to 12 million of which were shared by at least two donors. To remove PCR and sequencing errors, raw reads were error-corrected and collapsed into unique sequences using a nearest-neighbor algorithm that merged closely related sequences. CDR3 sequences were aligned to IMGT reference sequences to assign V, D and J gene segments. Each retained sequence needed at least a six-nucleotide match to both a V gene segment and a J gene segment. A rearrangement counted as productive if the CDR3 had no stop codons and remained in frame with V and J, and every other rearrangement counted as non-productive. Following IMGT convention, CDR3 was defined as the stretch from the second conserved V-encoded cysteine up to the conserved J-encoded phenylalanine. In an earlier analysis of 587 of the donors, sequences lacking an unambiguous match to a single V gene segment were excluded. An earlier analysis of fewer than 750 of the donors called V segments functional above 56.7% productive rearrangements and segregating when the between-donor standard deviation exceeded 5%. A statistical classification framework was developed to diagnose cytomegalovirus status using the catalog of TCR beta chain sequences. A later analysis assigned V and J genes by comparing TCR nucleotide sequences with IMGT/GENE-DB human TR gene sequences. The TCRdist pipeline was used in a later analysis to assign CDR3 sequences and most-parsimonious VDJ recombination scenarios. In a later analysis, each TCR beta chain was defined by its CDR3 amino acid sequence together with its V-gene family, and reads without a unique V-gene family were excluded. In a later analysis, 550 to 650 highly shared, low-generation-probability nucleotide sequences were removed to address suspected cross-contamination and a sequencing artifact. A later analysis calculated a clonal expansion index for each public chain from normalized within-repertoire ranks of inferred template counts. In a later analysis, generation probabilities were computed using a VDJ recombination model fitted to out-of-frame rearrangements, and the results were checked against IGoR. In a later analysis, TCR-TCR, TCR-HLA and TCR-CMV co-occurrence was scored with hypergeometric tests, and a repertoire-size bias correction was applied to TCR pairs. A later analysis estimated false discovery rates by permuting HLA or CMV assignments 20 times. In a later analysis, co-occurring TCRs were grouped using DBSCAN, and TCRdist sequence similarity was added for clustering within HLA-allele-positive subsets. Repertoires with fewer than 30,000 or more than 120,000 public chains were left out of co-occurrence clustering, as were about 5 repertoires with anomalous nucleotide sharing. The table comes from immuneACCESS by way of TCRdb, which keeps in-frame sequences with V and J called. Part of the clones is missing from these tables; in studies checked, under half for an unresolved V gene and the rest for unknown reasons. That table gives V, J and clone size, and the DNA gave D and trimming. The sample records around 90,000 clones, roughly 58% of which are singletons. The leading ten clones occupy 5% to 6.5% of the sample.

V lost 8 bases and J lost 7 bases, and the count of bases not matched to a germline gene is 13. CDR1 ENHRY and CDR2 SYGVKD were looked up in the germline V gene. Including cysteine and phenylalanine, the CDR3 has 15 amino acids. The read is trimmed to its CDR3 DNA, 45 bases read in frame from base 1. The data stem from a study of cytomegalovirus exposure and HLA in healthy donors (dated by TCRdb to the late 2010s). Concerning the study at large: An earlier analysis of roughly 500 of the donors reported approximately 260 Gb of sequence data and roughly 120 million unique TCR beta sequences obtained from about 180 million T cells. Among roughly 400 genotyped donors of the cohort, an average of roughly 240,000 unique TCR beta nucleotide sequences were sequenced per donor, around a sixth of them non-productive. In the later analysis, no new phenotypic data were used to find candidate immune exposures; instead, reliance was placed on TCR beta sequences and their occurrence across donors. Roughly five DR-DQ haplotypes were handled as single units for association and clustering, since linkage in the cohort was strong. The genetic ancestry cluster associated with self-reported Caucasian donors included about 84% of the 350 to 500 genotyped donors. Typing coverage varied by locus: about 629-640 donors for A, B, C, DRB1 and DQB1; more than 500 for DQA1; approximately 610 for DPA1; more than 450 for DPB1. HLA typing included class I and class II loci at four-digit resolution. High-throughput TCR immunosequencing, statistical association of individual TCRs with disease status, and machine learning were combined to predict cytomegalovirus infection status. A later analysis re-analyzed previously published TCR beta repertoires from 600 to 850 donors and added high-resolution HLA genotyping to study TCR occurrence patterns. Every repertoire in the discovery cohort had been generated on one and the same sequencing platform. Along with the approximately 650-subject first cohort, a separate validation cohort of over a hundred different subjects was used. In an earlier analysis of 587 of the donors, high-throughput TCR beta sequencing was used to judge whether each TCR beta V gene segment behaved as functional or pseudogenic. Roughly 300 gigabases of sequencing data and some 85 million unique TCR sequences were included in an early release covering about 600 HLA-typed donors. Alongside the repertoire data, information on donor age, sex, ethnicity and CMV serostatus was compiled. The study used immunosequencing to profile the T cell repertoires of about 670 subjects and linked those repertoires to cytomegalovirus serostatus. The study aimed to test whether cataloging public T cell receptors could reveal signatures of past pathogen exposure. A later genetic analysis took genome-wide SNP genotypes for about 65% of the roughly 670 donors and used that subset as a discovery cohort.

Study-wide findings and limitations: A cluster of highly shared sequence variants was judged likely to represent a technical artifact of the sequencing pipeline. According to a later genetic analysis, donors in an Asian-associated ancestry cluster had fewer N-insertions in productive TCRs than the approximately 670-donor mean. In a later analysis, TCR association rates were found to vary across HLA loci, with the most associated TCRs seen for DRB1 alleles and the fewest for HLA-C alleles. In vitro tests confirmed that a few of the cytomegalovirus-associated TCR beta chains recognize cytomegalovirus antigens. In this cohort, only TCR beta chains were sequenced, and detectable features were limited by the absence of alpha or paired-chain data. An earlier analysis of around 500 of the donors showed that most TCR beta V segments appeared in productive rearrangements either about 87% or about 30% of the time, which broadly matched IMGT annotations. A later analysis associated 16,951 TCR beta sequences with specific HLA alleles at a false discovery rate of 0.05. The presence/absence analyses assumed that sequencing depth was roughly uniform across donors, and that assumption may not be true. A later analysis found that HLA-associated TCR beta chains were more clonally expanded and had lower generation probabilities than equally common non-associated chains. The study listed 150 to 200 TCR beta chains as associated with cytomegalovirus. Some IMGT-functional V segments, including TRBV6-2 and TRBV6-3, could not be distinguished by the 87-base-pair reads and were therefore excluded. Because counts were too low, seventeen rarely observed V segments, including chromosome 9 orphons, were excluded from the earlier analysis of under 650 of the donors. CMV serostatus was the only immune exposure information available for the cohort. According to a later analysis, most CMV-associated TCR beta chains appeared to be HLA-restricted, and the HLA associations seemed to be driven largely by CMV exposure. In both the original and validation cohorts, the classifier was reported to diagnose cytomegalovirus status with high specificity and sensitivity. According to the authors, the approach could potentially be generalized to other disease states and immunological phenotypes. Most TCR sequences were seen in very few donors, while some public TCRs were found in many individuals. Because some donors lacked HLA typing at each locus, the association tests relied only on the typed subset. A later analysis reported that several top co-occurrence clusters appeared linked to parvovirus B19, influenza, CMV and Epstein-Barr virus. Correlated functional status among segregating V segments might be attributable to linkage disequilibrium, but an unknown experimental factor could not be ruled out. Assigning TCR associations to individual alleles was difficult when HLA alleles, especially DR and DQ, strongly co-occurred. An association between a missense DCLRE1C variant and V-gene and J-gene trimming of TCR beta chains was found in a later genetic analysis and replicated in an independent cohort. A further reported finding was that TCR beta sequences accurately predicted the HLA-A and HLA-B alleles for most subjects in the first cohort.

The cohort comprised some 700 healthy bone marrow donors. At the time of sampling, every cohort member was nominally healthy, though immune exposures that went unrecorded were likely present. The donor was CMV seropositive and belonged to the group of about 290 seropositive cohort members. Every donor gave a peripheral blood sample, and the peripheral blood mononuclear cells from that sample were used for TCR beta sequencing. The Qiagen DNeasy Blood Extraction Kit was used to extract genomic DNA from the blood cell samples. The V and J genes are TRBV10-3 and TRBJ2-7; 11 bases in the junction line up with TRBD2. The clonotype comes from a woman aged 25 to 39 in good health and CMV-seropositive. The sample comprised PBMCs. The sequenced DNA is TGTGCCATCGGAACACTTAGCGGGGGGGTGAGGGAGCAGTACTTC. This encodes CAIGTLSGGVREQYF.